This entry features one T cell receptor beta chain sequence. Antigen: not known. A quantitative 5'-RACE method, one with molecular barcodes, was used to make TCR beta libraries. Via MiXCR, TCRdb re-called the 5' RACE reads, giving one row per CDR3 protein. The top ten hold over 1% of the sample, which has around 480,000 distinct CDR3 sequences, about 15% seen once. The sample belongs to a study of CD8 T cells in ankylosing spondylitis. Points from the study as a whole: Seemingly distinctive of ankylosing spondylitis blood was a TCR beta motif formed by eight highly homologous variants. Past studies reported some motif variants in reactive arthritis synovial fluid and blood. Clones that were linked to disease were CD8+ and were relatively rare in peripheral blood. The clones that were linked to disease were reported to be significantly enriched in matched synovial fluid samples from ankylosing spondylitis patients.

This receptor was identified in a male donor with ankylosing spondylitis. Sequencing input: blood, either unsorted or a sorted T cell fraction (not recorded which).

CDR3 residues: CASSDPGQGYGYTF. CDR3 sequence (DNA): TGTGCCAGCAGTGATCCGGGCCAAGGGTATGGCTACACCTTC. This chain links TRBV6-1 with TRBJ1-2; no clear D. V lost 3 bases, J lost 5 bases, and 13 bases lay in between. CDR3 size: 14 residues. Germline lookup yields CDR1 MNHNS and CDR2 SASEGT.